This TCR beta chain stems from a study of radiotherapy plus CTLA-4 blockade in lung cancer. The overall study: Objective responses emerged in under 20% of patients, and around 29% attained disease control.

CDR3 length: 12 residues. Trimming took 2 bases from V and 5 from J, leaving 7 bases between them. Germline V gene data show CDR1 as KGHSH and CDR2 as LQKENI. Assay: immunoSEQ multiplex PCR; the TCRdb copy retains only in-frame clones and omits some. The sample carries around 45,000 clones, 70% to 80% recorded once. Source: peripheral blood, taken from a patient treated with radiotherapy plus ipilimumab. This chain connects TRBV18 to TRBJ2-7; no reliable D call. This TCR was sampled from a human donor with non-small cell lung cancer who had stable disease on radiotherapy plus ipilimumab. The CDR3 region is CASSPRIHEQYF. CDR3 in DNA: TGTGCCAGCTCACCAAGGATCCACGAGCAGTACTTC.